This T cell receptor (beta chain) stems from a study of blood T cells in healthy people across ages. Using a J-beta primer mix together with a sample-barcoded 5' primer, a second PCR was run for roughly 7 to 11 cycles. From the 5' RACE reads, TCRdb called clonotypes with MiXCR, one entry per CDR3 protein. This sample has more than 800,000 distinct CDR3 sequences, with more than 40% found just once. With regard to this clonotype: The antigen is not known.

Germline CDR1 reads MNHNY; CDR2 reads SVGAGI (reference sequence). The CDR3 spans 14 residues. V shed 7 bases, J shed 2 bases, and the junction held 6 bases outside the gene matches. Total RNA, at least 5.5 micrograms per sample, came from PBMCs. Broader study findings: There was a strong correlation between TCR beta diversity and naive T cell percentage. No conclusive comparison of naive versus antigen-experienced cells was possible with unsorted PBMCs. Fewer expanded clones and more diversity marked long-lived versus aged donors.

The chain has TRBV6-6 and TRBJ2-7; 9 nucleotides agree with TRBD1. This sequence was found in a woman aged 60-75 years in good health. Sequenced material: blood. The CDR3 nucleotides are TGTGCCAGCAATGTACAGGGGGCGGCCTACGAGCAGTACTTC. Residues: CASNVQGAAYEQYF.